This T cell receptor (beta chain) came from a study of a mutant IDH1 vaccine in newly diagnosed glioma. CDR1 SGDLS and CDR2 YYNGEE come from the germline V gene. V shed 4 bases, J shed 2 bases, and the junction held 6 bases outside the gene matches. The CDR3 spans 16 residues. Time point: week 5, during vaccination. In the vaccine, a single dose held 300 ug of the mutant IDH1 20-mer peptide, along with topical imiquimod. Assay: immunoSEQ multiplex PCR; the TCRdb copy retains only in-frame clones and omits some. The sample records under 45,000 clones, 75% to 85% being singletons. As concerns this clone: Its antigen remains unidentified.

The source material was PBMCs, sampled from a glioma patient whose treatment included an IDH1 peptide vaccine. The source is a man aged 45-65 years with glioma. The chain couples TRBV9 to TRBJ1-3; the match to TRBD1 covers 10 bases. The chain's CDR3 is CASSTRGTGAGNTIYF. The CDR3 bases are TGTGCCAGCAGCACCCGTGGGACAGGGGCTGGAAACACCATATATTTT.